The text below deals with one T cell receptor beta chain. Its target is unknown. Profiling relied on immunoSEQ multiplex PCR, and the TCRdb table lists in-frame clones only, not all of them. The sample includes under 150,000 clones, under 95% of them seen just once. V lost 4 bases and J lost 6, with 11 bases in between. The CDR3 covers 13 residues. The V gene's germline CDR1 is SGDLS and CDR2 YYNGEE. The data stem from a study of T cell responses to AZD1222 COVID-19 vaccine. Study-level points and caveats: Epitopes outside B.1.351 and B.1.1.7 mutated regions reportedly drew nearly half of spike TCRs.

This chain connects TRBV9 to TRBJ1-5; D not certain. The receptor's source is an adult in good health. Specimen: peripheral blood, collected on day 0 of AZD1222 vaccination. CDR3 nucleotide sequence: TGTGCCAGCAGCTTGAGAGAGGGTCAGCCCCAGCATTTT. Translating gives CASSLREGQPQHF.